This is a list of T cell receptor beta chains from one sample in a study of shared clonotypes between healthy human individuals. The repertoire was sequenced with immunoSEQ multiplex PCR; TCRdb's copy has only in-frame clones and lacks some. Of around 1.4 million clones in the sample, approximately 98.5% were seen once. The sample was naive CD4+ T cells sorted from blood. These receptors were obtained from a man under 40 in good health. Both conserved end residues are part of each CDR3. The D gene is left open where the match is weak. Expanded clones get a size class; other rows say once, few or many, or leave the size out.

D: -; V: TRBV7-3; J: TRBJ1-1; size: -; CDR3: CASSSGQNTEAFF; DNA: TGTGCCAGCAGCTCCGGACAGAACACTGAAGCTTTCTTT
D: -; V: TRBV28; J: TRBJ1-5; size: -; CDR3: CASSLPSRAQPQHF; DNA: TGTGCCAGCAGTTTACCCTCCAGGGCGCAGCCCCAGCATTTT
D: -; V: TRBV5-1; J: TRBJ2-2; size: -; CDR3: CASSSSPGFTGELFF; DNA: TGCGCCAGCAGTAGCAGCCCGGGATTCACCGGGGAGCTGTTTTTT
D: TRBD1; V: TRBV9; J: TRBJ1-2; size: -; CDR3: CASSRQGVNYGYTF; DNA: TGTGCCAGCAGCCGACAGGGGGTTAACTATGGCTACACCTTC
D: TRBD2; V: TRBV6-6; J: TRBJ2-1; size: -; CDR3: CASNKLAGGISEQFF; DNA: TGTGCCAGCAACAAACTAGCGGGAGGGATCAGTGAGCAGTTCTTC
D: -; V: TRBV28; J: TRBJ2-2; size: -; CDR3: CASSPRPAWNTGELFF; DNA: TGTGCCAGCAGTCCCAGACCTGCTTGGAACACCGGGGAGCTGTTTTTT
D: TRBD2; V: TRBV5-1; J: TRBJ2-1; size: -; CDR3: CASSTGSGDGNEQFF; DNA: TGCGCCAGCAGTACTGGTAGCGGGGACGGTAATGAGCAGTTCTTC
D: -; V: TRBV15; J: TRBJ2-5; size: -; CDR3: CARALQRGFQETQYF; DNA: TGTGCGAGAGCTCTTCAAAGAGGGTTTCAAGAGACCCAGTACTTC
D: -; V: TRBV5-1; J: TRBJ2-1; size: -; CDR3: CASSLDPGDEQFF; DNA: TGCGCCAGCAGCTTGGACCCAGGGGATGAGCAGTTCTTC
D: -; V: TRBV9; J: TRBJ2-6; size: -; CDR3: CASSVAGIGANVLTF; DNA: TGTGCCAGCAGCGTAGCTGGGATTGGGGCCAACGTCCTGACTTTC
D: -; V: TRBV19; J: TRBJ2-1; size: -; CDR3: CASSPGANLYNEQFF; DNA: TGTGCCAGTAGTCCCGGGGCAAACCTCTACAATGAGCAGTTCTTC
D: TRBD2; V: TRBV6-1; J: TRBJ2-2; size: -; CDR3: CASSGLAGESGELFF; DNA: TGTGCCAGCAGTGGACTAGCGGGAGAGTCCGGGGAGCTGTTTTTT
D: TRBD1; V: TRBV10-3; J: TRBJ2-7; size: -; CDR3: CAIRGIGQGAYYEQYF; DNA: TGTGCCATCAGGGGGATTGGACAGGGGGCCTACTACGAGCAGTACTTC
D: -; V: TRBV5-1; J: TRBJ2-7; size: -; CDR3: CASSLESDRIYEQYF; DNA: TGCGCCAGCAGCTTGGAATCCGACAGAATCTACGAGCAGTACTTC
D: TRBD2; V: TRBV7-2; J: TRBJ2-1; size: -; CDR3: CASRYSGTSGRRPNDEQFF; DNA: TGTGCCAGCAGGTATTCCGGGACTAGCGGGAGGCGGCCGAACGATGAGCAGTTCTTC
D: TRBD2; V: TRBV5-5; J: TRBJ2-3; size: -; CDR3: CASSLPQRGPLGTQYF; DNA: TGTGCCAGCAGCTTGCCCCAGCGGGGGCCCTTAGGCACGCAGTATTTT
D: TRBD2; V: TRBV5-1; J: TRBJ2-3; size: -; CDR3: CASSLESPNRRAGYVDTQYF; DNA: TGCGCCAGCAGCTTGGAATCCCCGAACCGGCGAGCGGGATATGTAGATACGCAGTATTTT
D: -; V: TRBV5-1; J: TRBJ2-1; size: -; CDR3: CASSPPGPLGNNEQFF; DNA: TGCGCCAGCAGCCCTCCTGGACCTCTAGGGAACAATGAGCAGTTCTTC
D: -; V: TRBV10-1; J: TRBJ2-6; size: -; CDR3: CASSETGANVLTF; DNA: TGCGCCAGCAGTGAAACAGGGGCCAACGTCCTGACTTTC
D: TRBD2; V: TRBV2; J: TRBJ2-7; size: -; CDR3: CASTRLAARYEQYF; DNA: TGTGCCAGCACACGACTAGCGGCCCGCTACGAGCAGTACTTC
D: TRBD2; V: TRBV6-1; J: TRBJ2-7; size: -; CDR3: CASRRDYLAYEQYF; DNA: TGTGCCAGCAGGCGGGACTATTTAGCGTACGAGCAGTACTTC
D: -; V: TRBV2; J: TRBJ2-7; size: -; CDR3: CASNSGPYEQYF; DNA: TGTGCCAGCAATAGCGGCCCCTACGAGCAGTACTTC
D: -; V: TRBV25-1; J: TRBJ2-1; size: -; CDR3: CASSDAPVQSGNEQFF; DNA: TGTGCCAGCAGTGACGCGCCTGTCCAATCCGGGAATGAGCAGTTCTTC
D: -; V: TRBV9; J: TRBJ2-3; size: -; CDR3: CASSPRVRGTVTDTQYF; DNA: TGTGCCAGCAGCCCTCGAGTAAGGGGCACGGTCACAGATACGCAGTATTTT
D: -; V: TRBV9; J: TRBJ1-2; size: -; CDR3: CARGGGYTF; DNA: TGTGCCAGGGGAGGGGGCTACACCTTC
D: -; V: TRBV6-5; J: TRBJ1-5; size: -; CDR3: CASSLNRVRPQHF; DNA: TGTGCCAGCAGTCTAAACAGGGTTCGGCCCCAGCATTTT
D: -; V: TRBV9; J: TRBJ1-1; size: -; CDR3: CASSVGQGNTEAFF; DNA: TGTGCCAGCAGCGTAGGGCAGGGGAACACTGAAGCTTTCTTT
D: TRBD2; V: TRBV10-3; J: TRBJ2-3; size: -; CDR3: CAISESGVAGKISSTDTQYF; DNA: TGTGCCATCAGTGAGTCTGGAGTAGCGGGAAAAATCTCTAGCACAGATACGCAGTATTTT
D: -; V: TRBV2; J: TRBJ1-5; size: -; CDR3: CASSGLSVQPQHF; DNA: TGTGCCAGCAGCGGTTTGTCTGTTCAGCCCCAGCATTTT
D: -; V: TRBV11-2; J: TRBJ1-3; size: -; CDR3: CASSSVKGRIGNTIYF; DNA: TGTGCCAGCAGCTCAGTGAAAGGGAGGATTGGAAACACCATATATTTT
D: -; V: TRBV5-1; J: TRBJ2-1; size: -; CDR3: CASSLDGNEQFF; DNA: TGCGCCAGCAGCTTGGATGGTAATGAGCAGTTCTTC
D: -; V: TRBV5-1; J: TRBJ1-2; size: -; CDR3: CASSLGYGYTF; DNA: TGCGCCAGCAGCTTGGGGTATGGCTACACCTTC
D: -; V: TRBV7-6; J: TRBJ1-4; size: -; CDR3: CASSRDVGNEKLFF; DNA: TGTGCCAGCAGTCGTGACGTCGGTAATGAAAAACTGTTTTTT
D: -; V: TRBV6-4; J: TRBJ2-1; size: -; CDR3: CASSLRSSGHGSYNEQFF; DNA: TGTGCCAGCAGTCTTCGATCCTCCGGACATGGCTCTTACAATGAGCAGTTCTTC
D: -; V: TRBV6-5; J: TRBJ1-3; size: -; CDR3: CASSYQTGNTIYF; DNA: TGTGCCAGCTCTTACCAAACTGGAAACACCATATATTTT
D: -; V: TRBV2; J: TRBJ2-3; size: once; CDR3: CASHPTPSTDTQYF; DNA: TGTGCCAGCCATCCGACACCAAGCACAGATACGCAGTATTTT
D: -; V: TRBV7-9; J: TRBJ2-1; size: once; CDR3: CASSLGQTKRGWRNEQFF; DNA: TGTGCCAGCAGCTTAGGGCAAACGAAGCGAGGGTGGCGCAATGAGCAGTTCTTC
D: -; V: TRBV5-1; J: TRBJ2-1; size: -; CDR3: CASSLIGNEQFF; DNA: TGCGCCAGCAGCTTAATAGGCAATGAGCAGTTCTTC
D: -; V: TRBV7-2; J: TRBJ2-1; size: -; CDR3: CASSLGRVGREQFF; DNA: TGTGCCAGCAGCTTGGGACGGGTTGGTCGGGAGCAGTTCTTC
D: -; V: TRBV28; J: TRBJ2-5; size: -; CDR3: CASRERTVLQETQYF; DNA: TGTGCCAGCAGAGAGAGGACAGTGCTGCAAGAGACCCAGTACTTC
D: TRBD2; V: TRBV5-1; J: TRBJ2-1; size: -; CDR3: CASSSGLAEVLYNDPFF; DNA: TGCGCCAGCAGCTCAGGACTAGCGGAGGTGTTATACAATGATCCGTTCTTC
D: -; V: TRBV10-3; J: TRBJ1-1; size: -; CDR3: CAINRQANTEAFF; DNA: TGTGCCATCAATCGACAGGCCAACACTGAAGCTTTCTTT
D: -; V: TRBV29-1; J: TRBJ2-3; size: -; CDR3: CSVWFRIDTQYF; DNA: TGCAGCGTTTGGTTCCGAATAGATACGCAGTATTTT
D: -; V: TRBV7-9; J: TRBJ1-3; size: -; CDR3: CASSSQGPGNTIYF; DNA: TGTGCCAGCAGCTCCCAGGGACCGGGAAACACCATATATTTT
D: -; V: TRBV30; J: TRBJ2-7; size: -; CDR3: CAWSSGRSYEQYF; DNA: TGTGCCTGGAGTTCGGGACGGTCCTACGAGCAGTACTTC
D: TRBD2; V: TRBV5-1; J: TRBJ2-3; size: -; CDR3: CASSLGLAGGPATDTQYF; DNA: TGCGCCAGCAGCCTCGGACTAGCGGGAGGGCCGGCCACAGATACGCAGTATTTT
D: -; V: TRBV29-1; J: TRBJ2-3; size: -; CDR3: CSVETETDTQYF; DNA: TGCAGCGTTGAGACTGAAACAGATACGCAGTATTTT
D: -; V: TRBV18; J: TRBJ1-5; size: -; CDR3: CASSPQQGTQPQHF; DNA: TGTGCCAGCTCACCGCAACAGGGAACTCAGCCCCAGCATTTT
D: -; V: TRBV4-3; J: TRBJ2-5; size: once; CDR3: CASSQDHPSETQYF; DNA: TGCGCCAGCAGCCAAGATCATCCGTCTGAGACCCAGTACTTC
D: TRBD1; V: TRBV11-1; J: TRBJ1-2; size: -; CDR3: CASSHSRQGANYGYTF; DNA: TGTGCCAGCAGCCACAGCCGACAGGGGGCCAACTATGGCTACACCTTC
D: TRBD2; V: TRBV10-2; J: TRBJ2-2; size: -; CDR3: CASRRTSGSPGELFF; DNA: TGCGCCAGCAGGAGGACTAGCGGGAGCCCCGGGGAGCTGTTTTTT
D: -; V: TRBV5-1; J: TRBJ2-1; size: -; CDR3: CASSRDSGSYNEQFF; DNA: TGCGCCAGCAGCCGCGACAGCGGCTCCTACAATGAGCAGTTCTTC
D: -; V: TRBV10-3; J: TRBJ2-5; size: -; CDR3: CAISAGLLRETQYF; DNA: TGTGCCATCAGCGCTGGACTTCTCCGTGAGACCCAGTACTTC
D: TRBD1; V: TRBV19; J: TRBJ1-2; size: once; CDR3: CASSNLGQLNYGYTF; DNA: TGTGCCAGTAGTAACTTGGGACAGCTCAACTATGGCTACACCTTC
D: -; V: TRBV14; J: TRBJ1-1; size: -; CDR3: CASSQVWGVRTEAFF; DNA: TGTGCCAGCAGCCAAGTATGGGGGGTTAGGACTGAAGCTTTCTTT
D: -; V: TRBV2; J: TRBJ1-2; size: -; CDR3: CASSLAGSAGGYTF; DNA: TGTGCCAGCAGTCTAGCTGGTTCGGCCGGTGGCTACACCTTC